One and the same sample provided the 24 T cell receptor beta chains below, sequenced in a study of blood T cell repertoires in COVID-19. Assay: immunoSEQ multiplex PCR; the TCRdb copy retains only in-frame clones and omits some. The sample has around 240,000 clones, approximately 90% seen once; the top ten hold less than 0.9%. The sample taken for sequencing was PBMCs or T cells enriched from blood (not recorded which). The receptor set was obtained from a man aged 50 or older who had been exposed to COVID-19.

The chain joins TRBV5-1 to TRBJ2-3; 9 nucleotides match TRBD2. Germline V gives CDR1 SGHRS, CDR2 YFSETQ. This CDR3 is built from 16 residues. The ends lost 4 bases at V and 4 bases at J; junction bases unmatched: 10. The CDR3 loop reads CASSPVAGASPDTQYF. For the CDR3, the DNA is TGCGCCAGCAGCCCGGTAGCGGGAGCCAGCCCAGATACGCAGTATTTT. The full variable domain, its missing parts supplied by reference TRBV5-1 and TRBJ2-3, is KAGVTQTPRYLIKTRGQQVTLSCSPISGHRSVSWYQQTPGQGLQFLFEYFSETQRNKGNFPGRFSGRQFSNSRSEMNVSTLELGDSALYLCASSPVAGASPDTQYFGPGTRLTVL.

CDR3 loop: CATNLGTPITEAFF. In DNA form, the CDR3 reads TGTGCCACCAACCTTGGGACACCGATAACTGAAGCTTTCTTT. The J gene is TRBJ1-1, the V gene TRBV28, with D perhaps matching TRBD1 (6 bases). The length of the CDR3 is 14 residues. Germline V gene sequence: CDR1 MDHEN, CDR2 SYDVKM. V shed 10 bases and J shed 5 bases, with 20 bases lying between them.

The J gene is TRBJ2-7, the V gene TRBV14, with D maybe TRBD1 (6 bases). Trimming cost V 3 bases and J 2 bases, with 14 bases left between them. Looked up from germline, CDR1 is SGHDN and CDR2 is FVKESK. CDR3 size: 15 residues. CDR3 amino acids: CASSQPGQFPYEQYF. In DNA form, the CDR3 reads TGTGCCAGCAGCCAGCCCGGACAGTTCCCCTACGAGCAGTACTTC.

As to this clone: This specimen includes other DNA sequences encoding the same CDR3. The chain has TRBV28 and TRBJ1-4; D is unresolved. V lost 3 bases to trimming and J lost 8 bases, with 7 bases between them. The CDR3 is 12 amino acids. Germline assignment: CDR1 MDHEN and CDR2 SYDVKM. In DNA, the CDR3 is TGTGCCAGCAGTTTTCCGGGGGAAAAACTGTTTTTT. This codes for CASSFPGEKLFF.

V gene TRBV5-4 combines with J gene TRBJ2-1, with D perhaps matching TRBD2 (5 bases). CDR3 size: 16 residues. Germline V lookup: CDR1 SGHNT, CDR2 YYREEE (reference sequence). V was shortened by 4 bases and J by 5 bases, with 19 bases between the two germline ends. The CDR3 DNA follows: TGTGCCAGCAGCGGCAATCTTGGCGGGCTAGACAATGAGCAGTTCTTC. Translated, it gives CASSGNLGGLDNEQFF.

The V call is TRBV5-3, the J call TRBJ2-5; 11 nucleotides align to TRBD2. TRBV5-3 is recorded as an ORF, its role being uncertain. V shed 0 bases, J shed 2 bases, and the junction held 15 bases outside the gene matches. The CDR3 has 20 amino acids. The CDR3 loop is CARSLDRRMTSGTPQETQYF. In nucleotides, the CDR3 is TGTGCCAGAAGCTTGGATCGTCGTATGACTAGCGGGACCCCACAAGAGACCCAGTACTTC.

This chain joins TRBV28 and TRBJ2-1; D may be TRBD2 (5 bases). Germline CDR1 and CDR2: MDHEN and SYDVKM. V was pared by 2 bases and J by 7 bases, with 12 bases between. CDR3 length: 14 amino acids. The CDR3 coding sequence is TGTGCCAGCAGTTTACGGAGGTCGGGGAATGAGCAGTTCTTC. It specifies CASSLRRSGNEQFF.

CDR3 protein: CASSPRDMSGYTF. CDR3 nucleotide sequence: TGTGCCAGCAGCCCTCGGGACATGAGTGGCTACACCTTC. The rearrangement joins TRBV3-1 (or the pseudogene TRBV3-2) to TRBJ1-2, with D perhaps TRBD1 (6 bases). The CDR3 length is 13 residues. The V end lost 4 bases, the J end lost 7 bases, and 13 bases lay between the germline ends. Germline lookup yields CDR1 LGHDT and CDR2 YNNKEL (reference sequence).

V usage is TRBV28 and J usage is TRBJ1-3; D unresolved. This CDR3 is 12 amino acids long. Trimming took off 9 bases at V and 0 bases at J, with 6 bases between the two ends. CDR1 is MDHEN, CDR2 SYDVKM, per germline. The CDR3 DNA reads TGTGCCAGTGGGAGCTCTGGAAACACCATATATTTT. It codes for CASGSSGNTIYF.

CDR3 nucleotide sequence: TGTGCCAGCAGCCAATTTACAGGGGGTGAGACTGAAGCTTTCTTT. It encodes CASSQFTGGETEAFF. The chain recombines TRBV4-2 with TRBJ1-1; 8 nucleotides match TRBD1. This CDR3 spans 15 amino acids. Trimming removed 2 bases from V and 5 bases from J; junction bases left unmatched: 7. Germline CDR1 LGHNA, CDR2 YNFKEQ.

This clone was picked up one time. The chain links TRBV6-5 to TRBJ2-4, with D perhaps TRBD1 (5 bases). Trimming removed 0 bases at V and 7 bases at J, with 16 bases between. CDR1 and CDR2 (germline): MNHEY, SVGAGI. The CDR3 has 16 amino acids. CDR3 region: CASSYSIAGPENIQYF. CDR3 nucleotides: TGTGCCAGCAGTTACTCGATAGCAGGGCCGGAGAACATTCAGTACTTC.

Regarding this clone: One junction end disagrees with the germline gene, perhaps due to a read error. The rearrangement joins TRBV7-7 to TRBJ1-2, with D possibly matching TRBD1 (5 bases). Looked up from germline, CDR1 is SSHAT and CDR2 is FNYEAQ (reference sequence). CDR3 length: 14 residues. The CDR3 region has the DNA TGTGCTAGCAGCTTAGCGCGGGGGAGAAGAGGCTACACCTTC. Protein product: CASSLARGRRGYTF.

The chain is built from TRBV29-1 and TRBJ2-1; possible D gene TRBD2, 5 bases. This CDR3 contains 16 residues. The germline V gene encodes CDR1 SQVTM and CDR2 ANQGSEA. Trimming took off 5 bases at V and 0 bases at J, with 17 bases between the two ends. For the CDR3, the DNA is TGCAGCGTTTTCGTAGCGAGCGGAAGCTCCTACAATGAGCAGTTCTTC. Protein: CSVFVASGSSYNEQFF.

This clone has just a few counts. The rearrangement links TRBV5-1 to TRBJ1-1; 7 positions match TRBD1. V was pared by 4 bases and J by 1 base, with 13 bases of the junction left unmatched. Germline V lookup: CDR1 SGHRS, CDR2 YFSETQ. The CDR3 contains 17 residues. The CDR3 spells CASSPFFPGQSNTEAFF. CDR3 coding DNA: TGCGCCAGCAGCCCTTTCTTCCCGGGACAGTCGAACACTGAAGCTTTCTTT.

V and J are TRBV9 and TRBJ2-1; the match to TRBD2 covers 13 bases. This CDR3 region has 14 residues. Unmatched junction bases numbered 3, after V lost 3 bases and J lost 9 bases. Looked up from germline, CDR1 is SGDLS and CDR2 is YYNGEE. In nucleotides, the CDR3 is TGTGCCAGCAGCGGGACTAGCGGGAGCGGTGAGCAGTTCTTC. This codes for CASSGTSGSGEQFF. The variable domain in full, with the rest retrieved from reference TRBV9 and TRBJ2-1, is DSGVTQTPKHLITATGQRVTLRCSPRSGDLSVYWYQQSLDQGLQFLIQYYNGEERAKGNILERFSAQQFPDLHSELNLSSLELGDSALYFCASSGTSGSGEQFFGPGTRLTVL.

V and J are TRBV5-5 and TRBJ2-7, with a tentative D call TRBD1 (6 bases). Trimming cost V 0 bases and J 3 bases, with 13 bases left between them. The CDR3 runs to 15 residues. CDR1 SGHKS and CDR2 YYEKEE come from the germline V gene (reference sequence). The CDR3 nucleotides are TGTGCCAGCAGCTTGGGGGCGGACAGCTTCTACGAGCAGTACGTC. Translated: CASSLGADSFYEQYV.

CDR3 sequence (DNA): TGTGCCTGGAACCGACAGGGAGCAGGTGAAAAACTGTTTTTT. As protein: CAWNRQGAGEKLFF. The genes are TRBV30 and TRBJ1-4; 7 bases match TRBD1. The germline gives CDR1 GTSNPN, CDR2 SVGIG (reference sequence). The CDR3 is made up of 14 amino acids. V shed 4 bases, J shed 7 bases, and the junction held 9 bases outside the gene matches.

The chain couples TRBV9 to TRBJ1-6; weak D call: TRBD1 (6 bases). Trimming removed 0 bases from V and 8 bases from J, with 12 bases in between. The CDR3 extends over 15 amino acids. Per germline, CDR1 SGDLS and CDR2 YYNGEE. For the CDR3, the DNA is TGTGCCAGCAGCGTAGGATGGACAGTCCATTCACCCCTCCACTTT. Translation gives CASSVGWTVHSPLHF.

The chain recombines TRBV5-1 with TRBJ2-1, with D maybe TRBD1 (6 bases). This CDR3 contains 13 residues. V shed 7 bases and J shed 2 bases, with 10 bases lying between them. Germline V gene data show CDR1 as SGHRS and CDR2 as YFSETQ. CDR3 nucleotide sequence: TGCGCCAGCGCTGACAGGACCTACAATGAGCAGTTCTTC. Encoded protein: CASADRTYNEQFF.

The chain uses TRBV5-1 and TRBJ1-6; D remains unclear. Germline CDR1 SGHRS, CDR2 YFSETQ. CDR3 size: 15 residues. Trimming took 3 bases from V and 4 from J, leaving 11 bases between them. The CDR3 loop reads CASSSAAAYNSPLHF. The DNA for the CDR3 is TGCGCCAGCAGCTCGGCGGCAGCGTATAATTCACCCCTCCACTTT.

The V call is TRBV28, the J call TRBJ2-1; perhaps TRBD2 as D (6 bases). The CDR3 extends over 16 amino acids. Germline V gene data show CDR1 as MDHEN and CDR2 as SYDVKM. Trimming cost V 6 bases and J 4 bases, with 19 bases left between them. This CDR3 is CASRSSSGTRYNEQFF. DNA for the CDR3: TGTGCCAGCAGGTCAAGTTCCGGGACTCGTTACAATGAGCAGTTCTTC.

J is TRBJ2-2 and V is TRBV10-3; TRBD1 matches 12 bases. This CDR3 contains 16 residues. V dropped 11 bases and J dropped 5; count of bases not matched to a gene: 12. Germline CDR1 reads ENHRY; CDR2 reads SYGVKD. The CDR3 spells CAATGTGGAKTGELFF. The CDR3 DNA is TGTGCCGCCACCGGGACAGGGGGCGCAAAGACCGGGGAGCTGTTTTTT.

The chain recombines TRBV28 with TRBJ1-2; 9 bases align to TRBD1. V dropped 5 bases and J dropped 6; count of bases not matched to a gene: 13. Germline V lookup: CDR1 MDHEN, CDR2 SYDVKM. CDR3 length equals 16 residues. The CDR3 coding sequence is TGTGCCAGCAGTCACCTACAGGGGGCGGGAGGCCATGGCTACACCTTC. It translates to CASSHLQGAGGHGYTF.

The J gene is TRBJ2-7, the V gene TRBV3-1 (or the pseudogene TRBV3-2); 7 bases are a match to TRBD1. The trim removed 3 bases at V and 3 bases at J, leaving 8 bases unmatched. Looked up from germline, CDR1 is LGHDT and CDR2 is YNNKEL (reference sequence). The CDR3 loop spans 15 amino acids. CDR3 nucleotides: TGTGCCAGCAGCCAGAGAGGGGGACAGAGCTACGAGCAGTACTTC. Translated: CASSQRGGQSYEQYF.